This T cell receptor (beta chain) was observed in a study of T cells in Graves' hyperthyroidism and ophthalmopathy. The CDR3 regions of TCR beta were amplified from RNA transcripts. With the HTBI primer set, the TCR CDR3 went through a first round of RT-PCR. TCRdb reprocessed the multiplex PCR reads with MiXCR, giving one entry per CDR3 protein. Among 500,000 to 650,000 distinct CDR3 sequences listed, around 43% were seen once. V gave up 4 bases and J gave up 4 bases; unmatched junction bases: 10. Germline lookup yields CDR1 LGHNA and CDR2 YSLEER. CDR3 size: 15 residues. This clonotype was obtained from an adult woman with Graves' disease, either hyperthyroidism or ophthalmopathy (not recorded which). The chain recombines TRBV4-3 with TRBJ2-7; 7 nucleotides align to TRBD2. The sequencing input was peripheral blood or thyroid tissue (not recorded which). The CDR3 reads CASSPRLGGRYEQYF. As DNA, the CDR3 is TGCGCCAGCAGCCCACGCTTGGGCGGGAGATACGAGCAGTACTTC.